This T cell receptor beta chain was captured in a study of T cells after yellow fever vaccination. This clonotype was counted only a few times. V lost 0 bases and J lost 5, with 10 bases in between. Germline CDR1 and CDR2: SGHNT and YYREEE (reference sequence). The CDR3 has 14 amino acids. TCRdb fed the 5' RACE reads into MiXCR, producing one record per CDR3 protein. The sample includes under 600,000 distinct CDR3 sequences, about 13% of them seen just once. Here the sequenced sample was PBMCs, taken on the day of the yellow fever booster vaccination. The TCR was taken from a man aged 25-40 years who received the YFV17D yellow fever vaccine. This chain uses TRBV5-4 with TRBJ2-3; D may be TRBD2 (7 bases). CDR3 amino acids: CASSLAGGQDTQYF. The CDR3 DNA is TGTGCCAGCAGCTTGGCCGGGGGGCAAGATACGCAGTATTTT.